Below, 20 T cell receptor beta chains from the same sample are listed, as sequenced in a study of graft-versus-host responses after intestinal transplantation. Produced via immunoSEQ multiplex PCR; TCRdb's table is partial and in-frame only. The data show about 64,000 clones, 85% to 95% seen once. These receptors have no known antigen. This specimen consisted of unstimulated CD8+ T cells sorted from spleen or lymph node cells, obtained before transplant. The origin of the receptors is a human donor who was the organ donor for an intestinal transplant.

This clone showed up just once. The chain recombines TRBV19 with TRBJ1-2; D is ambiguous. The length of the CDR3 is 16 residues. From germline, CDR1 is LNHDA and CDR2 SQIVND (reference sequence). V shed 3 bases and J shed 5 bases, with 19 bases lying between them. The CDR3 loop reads CASSIRVRVSPYGYTF. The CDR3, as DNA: TGTGCCAGTAGTATCCGGGTTCGCGTGTCACCTTATGGCTACACCTTC. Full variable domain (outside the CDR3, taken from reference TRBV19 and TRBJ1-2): DGGITQSPKYLFRKEGQNVTLSCEQNLNHDAMYWYRQDPGQGLRLIYYSQIVNDFQKGDIAEGYSVSREKKESFPLTVTSAQKNPTAFYLCASSIRVRVSPYGYTFGSGTRLTVV.

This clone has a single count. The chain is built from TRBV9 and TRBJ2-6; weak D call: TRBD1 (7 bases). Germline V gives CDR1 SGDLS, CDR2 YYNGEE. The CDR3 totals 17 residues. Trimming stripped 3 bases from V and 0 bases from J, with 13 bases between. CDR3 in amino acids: CASSGGTAYSGANVLTF. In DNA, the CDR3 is TGTGCCAGCAGCGGCGGGACAGCCTACTCTGGGGCCAACGTCCTGACTTTC. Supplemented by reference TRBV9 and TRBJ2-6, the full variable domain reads DSGVTQTPKHLITATGQRVTLRCSPRSGDLSVYWYQQSLDQGLQFLIQYYNGEERAKGNILERFSAQQFPDLHSELNLSSLELGDSALYFCASSGGTAYSGANVLTFGAGSRLTVL.

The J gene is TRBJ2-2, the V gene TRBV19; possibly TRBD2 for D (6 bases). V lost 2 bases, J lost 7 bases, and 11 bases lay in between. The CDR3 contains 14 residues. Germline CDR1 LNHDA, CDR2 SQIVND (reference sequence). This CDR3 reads CASSIKEGSGELFF. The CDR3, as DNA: TGTGCCAGTAGTATAAAGGAGGGAAGCGGGGAGCTGTTTTTT.

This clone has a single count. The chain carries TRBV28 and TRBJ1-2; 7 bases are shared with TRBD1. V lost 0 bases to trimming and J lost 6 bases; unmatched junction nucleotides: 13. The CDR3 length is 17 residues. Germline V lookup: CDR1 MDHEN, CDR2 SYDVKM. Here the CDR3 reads CASSLWGRTGALDGYTF. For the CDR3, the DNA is TGTGCCAGCAGTTTATGGGGTCGTACAGGGGCTCTTGATGGCTACACCTTC.

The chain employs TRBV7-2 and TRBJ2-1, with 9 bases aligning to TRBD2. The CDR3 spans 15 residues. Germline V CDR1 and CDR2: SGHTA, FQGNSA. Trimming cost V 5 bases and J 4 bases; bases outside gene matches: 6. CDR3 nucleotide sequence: TGTGCCAGCAGCATAACTAGCGGGCCTTACAATGAGCAGTTCTTC. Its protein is CASSITSGPYNEQFF. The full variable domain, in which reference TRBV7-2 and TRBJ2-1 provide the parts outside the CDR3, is GAGVSQSPSNKVTEKGKDVELRCDPISGHTALYWYRQSLGQGLEFLIYFQGNSAPDKSGLPSDRFSAERTGGSVSTLTIQRTQQEDSAVYLCASSITSGPYNEQFFGPGTRLTVL.

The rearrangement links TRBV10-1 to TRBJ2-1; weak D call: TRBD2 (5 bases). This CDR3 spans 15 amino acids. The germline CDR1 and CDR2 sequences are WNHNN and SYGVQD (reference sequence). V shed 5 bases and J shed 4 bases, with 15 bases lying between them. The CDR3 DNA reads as TGCGCCAGCAGTTATAGCGATGGAGGATACAATGAGCAGTTCTTC. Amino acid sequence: CASSYSDGGYNEQFF.

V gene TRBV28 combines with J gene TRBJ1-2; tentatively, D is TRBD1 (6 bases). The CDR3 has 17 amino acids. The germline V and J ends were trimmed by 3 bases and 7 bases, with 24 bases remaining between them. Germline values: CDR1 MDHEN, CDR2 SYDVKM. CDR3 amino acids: CASSFLLTGGLEGGYTF. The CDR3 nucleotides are TGTGCCAGCAGTTTTCTGTTGACAGGTGGACTTGAGGGTGGCTACACCTTC.

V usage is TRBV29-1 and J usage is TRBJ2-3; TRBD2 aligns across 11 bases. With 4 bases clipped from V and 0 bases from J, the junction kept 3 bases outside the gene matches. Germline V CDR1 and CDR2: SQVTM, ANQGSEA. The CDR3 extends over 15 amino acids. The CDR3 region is CSVVTSGISTDTQYF. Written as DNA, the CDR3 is TGCAGCGTTGTGACTAGCGGGATAAGCACAGATACGCAGTATTTT.

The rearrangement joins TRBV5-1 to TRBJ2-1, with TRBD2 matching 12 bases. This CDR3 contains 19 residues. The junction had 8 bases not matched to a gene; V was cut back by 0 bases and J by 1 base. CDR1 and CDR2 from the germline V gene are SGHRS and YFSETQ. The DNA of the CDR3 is TGCGCCAGCAGCTTGGATCTTAGGCTAGCGGGAGGGTCCTACAATGAGCAGTTCTTC. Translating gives CASSLDLRLAGGSYNEQFF.

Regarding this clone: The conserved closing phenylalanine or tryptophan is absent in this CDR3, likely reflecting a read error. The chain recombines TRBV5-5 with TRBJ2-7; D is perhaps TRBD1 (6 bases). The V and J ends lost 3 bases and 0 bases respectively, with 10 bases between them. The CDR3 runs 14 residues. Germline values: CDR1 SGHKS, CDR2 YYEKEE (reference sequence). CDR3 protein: CASSSDSSSYEQYL. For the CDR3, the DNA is TGTGCCAGCAGCTCGGACAGCAGCTCCTACGAGCAGTACCTC.

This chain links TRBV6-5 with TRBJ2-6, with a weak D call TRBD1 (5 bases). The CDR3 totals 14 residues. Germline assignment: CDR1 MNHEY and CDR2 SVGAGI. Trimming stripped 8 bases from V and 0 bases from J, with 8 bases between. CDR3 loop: CASGAFSGANVLTF. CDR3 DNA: TGTGCCAGCGGGGCCTTCTCTGGGGCCAACGTCCTGACTTTC.

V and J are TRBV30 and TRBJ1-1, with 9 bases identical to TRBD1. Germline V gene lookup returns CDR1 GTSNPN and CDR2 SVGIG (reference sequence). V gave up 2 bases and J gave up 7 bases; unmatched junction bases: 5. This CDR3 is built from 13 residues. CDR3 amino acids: CAWSWTGESEAFF. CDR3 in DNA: TGTGCCTGGAGTTGGACAGGGGAGAGTGAAGCTTTCTTT.

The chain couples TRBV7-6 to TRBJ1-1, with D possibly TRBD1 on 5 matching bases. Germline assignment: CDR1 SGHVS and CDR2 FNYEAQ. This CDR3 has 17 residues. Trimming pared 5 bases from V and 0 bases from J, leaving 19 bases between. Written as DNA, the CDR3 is TGTGCCAGCAGCCAAGAAAGCGGGGGGGAGGTGAACACTGAAGCTTTCTTT. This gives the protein CASSQESGGEVNTEAFF.

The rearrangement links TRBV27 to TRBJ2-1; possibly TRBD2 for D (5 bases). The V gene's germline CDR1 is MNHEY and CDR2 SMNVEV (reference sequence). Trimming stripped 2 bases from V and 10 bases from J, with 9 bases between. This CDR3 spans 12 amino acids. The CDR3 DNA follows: TGTGCCAGCAGTTTAGTTGGGAGCGAGCAGTTCTTC. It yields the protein CASSLVGSEQFF.

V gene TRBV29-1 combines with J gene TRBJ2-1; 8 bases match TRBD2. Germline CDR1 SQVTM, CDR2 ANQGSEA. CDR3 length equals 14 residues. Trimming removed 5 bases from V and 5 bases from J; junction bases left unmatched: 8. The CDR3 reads CSVSTSGPNNEQFF. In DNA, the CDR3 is TGCAGCGTTTCCACTAGCGGTCCGAACAATGAGCAGTTCTTC.

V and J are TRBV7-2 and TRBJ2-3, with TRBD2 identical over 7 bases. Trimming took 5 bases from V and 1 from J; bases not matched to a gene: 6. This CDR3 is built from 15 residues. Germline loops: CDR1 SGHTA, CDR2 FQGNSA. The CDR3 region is CASSPRLAGTDTQYF. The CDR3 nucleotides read TGTGCCAGCAGCCCTCGCCTAGCGGGCACAGATACGCAGTATTTT.

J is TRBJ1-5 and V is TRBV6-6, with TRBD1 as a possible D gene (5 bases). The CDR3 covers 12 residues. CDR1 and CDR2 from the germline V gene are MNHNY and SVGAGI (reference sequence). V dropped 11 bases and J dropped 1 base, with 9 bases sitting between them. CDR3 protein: CAGGGSNQPQHF. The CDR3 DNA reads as TGTGCCGGTGGGGGGAGCAATCAGCCCCAGCATTTT.

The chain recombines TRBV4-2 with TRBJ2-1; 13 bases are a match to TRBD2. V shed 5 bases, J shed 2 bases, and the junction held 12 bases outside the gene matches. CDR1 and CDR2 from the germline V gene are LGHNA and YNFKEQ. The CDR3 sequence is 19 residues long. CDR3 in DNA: TGTGCCAGCAGCGGGGTTATGACTGGACTAGCGGGAGCCTACAATGAGCAGTTCTTC. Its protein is CASSGVMTGLAGAYNEQFF.

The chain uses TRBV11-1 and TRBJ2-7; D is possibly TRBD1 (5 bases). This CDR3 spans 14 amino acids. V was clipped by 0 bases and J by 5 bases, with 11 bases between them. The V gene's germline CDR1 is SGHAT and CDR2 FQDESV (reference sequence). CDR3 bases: TGTGCCAGCAGCTTAGCAGGGGATGGGGACGAGCAGTACTTC. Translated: CASSLAGDGDEQYF.

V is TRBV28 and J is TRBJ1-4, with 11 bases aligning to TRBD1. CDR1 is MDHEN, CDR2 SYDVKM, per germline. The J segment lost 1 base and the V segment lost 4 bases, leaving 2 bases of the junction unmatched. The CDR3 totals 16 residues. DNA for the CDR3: TGTGCCAGCAGTTCGGGACAGGGGGGAACTAATGAAAAACTGTTTTTT. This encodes CASSSGQGGTNEKLFF.